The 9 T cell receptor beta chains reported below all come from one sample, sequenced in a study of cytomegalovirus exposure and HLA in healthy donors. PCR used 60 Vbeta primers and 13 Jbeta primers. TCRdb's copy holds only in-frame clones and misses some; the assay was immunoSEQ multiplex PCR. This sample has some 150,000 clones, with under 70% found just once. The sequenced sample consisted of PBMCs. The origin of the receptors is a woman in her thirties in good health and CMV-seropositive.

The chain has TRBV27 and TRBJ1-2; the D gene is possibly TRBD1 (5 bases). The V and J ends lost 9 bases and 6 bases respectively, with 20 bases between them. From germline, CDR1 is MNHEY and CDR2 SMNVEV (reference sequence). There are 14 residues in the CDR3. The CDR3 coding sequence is TGTGCCAGTAGGCCCGGGTGGGGGGGTGATGGCTACACCTTC. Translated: CASRPGWGGDGYTF.

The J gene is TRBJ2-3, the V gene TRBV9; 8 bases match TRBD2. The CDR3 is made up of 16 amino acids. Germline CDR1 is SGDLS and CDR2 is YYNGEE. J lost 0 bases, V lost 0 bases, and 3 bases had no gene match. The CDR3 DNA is TGTGCCAGCAGCGTAGAACTAGCGGACAGCACAGATACGCAGTATTTT. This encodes CASSVELADSTDTQYF.

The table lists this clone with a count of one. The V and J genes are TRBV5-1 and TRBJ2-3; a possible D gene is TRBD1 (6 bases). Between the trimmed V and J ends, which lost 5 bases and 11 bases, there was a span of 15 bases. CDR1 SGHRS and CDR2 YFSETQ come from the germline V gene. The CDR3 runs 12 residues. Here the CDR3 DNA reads TGCGCCAGCAGACCCCCACCAGGGGAGCAGTATTTT. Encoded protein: CASRPPPGEQYF.

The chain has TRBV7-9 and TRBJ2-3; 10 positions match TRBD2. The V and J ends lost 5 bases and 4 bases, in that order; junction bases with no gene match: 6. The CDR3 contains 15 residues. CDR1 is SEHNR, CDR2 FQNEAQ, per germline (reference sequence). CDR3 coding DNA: TGTGCCAGCAGCCTCGAACTAGCGGGATCAGATACGCAGTATTTT. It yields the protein CASSLELAGSDTQYF. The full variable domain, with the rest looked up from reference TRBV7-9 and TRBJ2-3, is DTGVSQNPRHKITKRGQNVTFRCDPISEHNRLYWYRQTLGQGPEFLTYFQNEAQLEKSRLLSDRFSAERPKGSFSTLEIQRTEQGDSAMYLCASSLELAGSDTQYFGPGTRLTVL.

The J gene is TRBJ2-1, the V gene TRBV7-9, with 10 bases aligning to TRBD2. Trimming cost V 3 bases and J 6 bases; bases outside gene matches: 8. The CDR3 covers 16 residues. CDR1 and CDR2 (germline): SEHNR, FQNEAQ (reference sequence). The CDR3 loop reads CASSFSLGLASNEQFF. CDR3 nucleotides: TGTGCCAGCAGCTTCTCCCTGGGACTAGCGAGCAATGAGCAGTTCTTC.

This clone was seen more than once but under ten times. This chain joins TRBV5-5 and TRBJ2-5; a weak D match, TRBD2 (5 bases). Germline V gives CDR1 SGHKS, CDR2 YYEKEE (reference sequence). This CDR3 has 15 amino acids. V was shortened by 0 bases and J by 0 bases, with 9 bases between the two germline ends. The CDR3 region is CASSLAGLNQETQYF. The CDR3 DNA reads TGTGCCAGCAGCTTGGCGGGATTAAACCAAGAGACCCAGTACTTC.

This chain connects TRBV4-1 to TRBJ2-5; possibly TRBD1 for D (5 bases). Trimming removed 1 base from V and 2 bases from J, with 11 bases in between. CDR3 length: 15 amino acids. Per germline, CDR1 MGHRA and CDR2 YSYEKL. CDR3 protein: CASSQVGAAQETQYF. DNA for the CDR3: TGCGCCAGCAGCCAAGTTGGGGCAGCACAAGAGACCCAGTACTTC.

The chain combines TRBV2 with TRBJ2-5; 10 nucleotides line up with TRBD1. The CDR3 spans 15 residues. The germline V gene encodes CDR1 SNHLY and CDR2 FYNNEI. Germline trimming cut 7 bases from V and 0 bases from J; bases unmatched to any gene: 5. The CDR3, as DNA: TGTGCCAGCACTTGGACAGGGGGGTACCAAGAGACCCAGTACTTC. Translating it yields CASTWTGGYQETQYF. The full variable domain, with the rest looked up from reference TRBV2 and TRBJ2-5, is EPEVTQTPSHQVTQMGQEVILRCVPISNHLYFYWYRQILGQKVEFLVSFYNNEISEKSEIFDDQFSVERPDGSNFTLKIRSTKLEDSAMYFCASTWTGGYQETQYFGPGTRLLVL.

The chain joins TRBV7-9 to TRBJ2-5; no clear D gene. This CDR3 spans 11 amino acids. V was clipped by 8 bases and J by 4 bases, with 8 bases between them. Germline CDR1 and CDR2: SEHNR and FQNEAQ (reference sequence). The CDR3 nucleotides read TGTGCCAGCGGTACTACAGAGACCCAGTACTTC. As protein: CASGTTETQYF.